What follows are 6 T cell receptor beta chains derived from one specimen sequenced in a study of T cell repertoires in aging, cancer and after chemotherapy. A mixed TRB-A/B primer pool amplified rearranged TRB by multiplex touch-down PCR. TCRdb re-analysed the multiplex PCR reads in MiXCR, keeping a single row per CDR3 protein. The sample has around 6,200 distinct CDR3 sequences; roughly 29% are singletons. Peripheral blood genomic DNA, not sorted cells or RNA, was the template. The material sequenced was blood. The receptors here all came from a human donor in good health.

This chain joins TRBV4-2 and TRBJ2-7, with 11 bases matching TRBD2. The CDR3 spans 19 residues. Trimming removed 1 base from V and 2 bases from J; junction bases left unmatched: 13. Germline CDR1 reads LGHNA; CDR2 reads YNFKEQ. The CDR3 coding sequence is TGTGCCAGCAGCCAAGTTGGCCGGACGATAGCGGGAGGGCCCTACGAGCAGTACTTC. Translation gives CASSQVGRTIAGGPYEQYF.

The gene calls are TRBV19 and TRBJ1-1; 9 positions match TRBD1. Germline V CDR1 and CDR2: LNHDA, SQIVND (reference sequence). Trimming removed 7 bases from V and 2 bases from J; junction bases left unmatched: 5. The CDR3 extends over 14 amino acids. In DNA, the CDR3 is TGTGCCAGTACTCAGGACAGGGGAAACACTGAAGCTTTCTTT. This codes for CASTQDRGNTEAFF.

The gene calls are TRBV2 and TRBJ2-2; D is uncertain. Trimming shortened V by 6 bases and J by 4 bases, and 9 bases separated the two germline ends. This CDR3 is 13 amino acids long. Germline V gives CDR1 SNHLY, CDR2 FYNNEI. The CDR3 DNA reads as TGTGCCAGCAGCGGAAGAAGCACCGGGGAGCTGTTTTTT. Residues: CASSGRSTGELFF.

This clonotype is classed as medium-sized. The rearrangement joins TRBV7-9 to TRBJ2-2; maybe TRBD2 (5 bases). The CDR3 runs 13 residues. The germline CDR1 and CDR2 sequences are SEHNR and FQNEAQ (reference sequence). V was clipped by 5 bases and J by 5 bases, with 9 bases between them. For the CDR3, the DNA is TGTGCCAGCAGCGCGACGGGGACCGGGGAGCTGTTTTTT. This codes for CASSATGTGELFF.

The chain combines TRBV30 with TRBJ2-3; D gene ambiguous. Germline lookup yields CDR1 GTSNPN and CDR2 SVGIG (reference sequence). This CDR3 is 14 amino acids long. Trimming shortened V by 2 bases and J by 4 bases, and 13 bases separated the two germline ends. The CDR3 bases are TGTGCCTGGAGTCCCCGTGGGGTCCCAGATACGCAGTATTTT. Translation: CAWSPRGVPDTQYF.

This clonotype was seen only a few times. The V call is TRBV20-1, the J call TRBJ2-1; a possible D gene is TRBD1 (6 bases). Germline CDR1 is DFQATT and CDR2 is SNEGSKA (reference sequence). The CDR3 is 17 amino acids. V lost 2 bases and J lost 1, with 18 bases in between. CDR3 nucleotides: TGCAGTGCTAGACTGATATTAGGGGGAAGGTCCTACAATGAGCAGTTCTTC. Protein product: CSARLILGGRSYNEQFF.